This TCR beta chain originates from a study of Graves' ophthalmopathy and Graves' hyperthyroidism. Many counts were recorded for this clonotype. Transcripts of RNA were the source for amplifying TCR beta CDR3 regions. First-round RT-PCR used HTBI primers; second-round multiplex PCR followed. TCRdb analysed the multiplex PCR reads with MiXCR anew, one entry per CDR3 protein. The repertoire holds 600,000 to 650,000 distinct CDR3 sequences, with roughly 20% as singletons. Trimming at V came to 0 bases and at J to 5 bases, leaving 4 bases not matched to a gene. The V gene's germline CDR1 is LGHNA and CDR2 YNFKEQ. This CDR3 has 15 residues.

The sample taken for sequencing was peripheral blood. This receptor was identified in a woman younger than 30 with stable Graves' hyperthyroidism. Some clones in this sample may be carry-over from other donors' samples. The chain employs TRBV4-2 and TRBJ2-7, with 10 bases aligning to TRBD1. The CDR3: CASSQEGQGINEQYF. CDR3 sequence (DNA): TGTGCCAGCAGCCAAGAGGGACAGGGGATAAACGAGCAGTACTTC.